The present entry profiles one T cell receptor (beta chain) with its context. The ends were cut back, 0 bases at V and 1 base at J, with 10 bases in the middle. CDR1 SGHRS and CDR2 YFSETQ come from the germline V gene. CDR3 length: 16 amino acids. Clones were sequenced by immunoSEQ multiplex PCR, and TCRdb holds only the in-frame ones, with some missing. The sample shows approximately 89,000 clones, 75% to 85% of them seen only once. These data come from a study of blood T cell repertoires in COVID-19. Study-level background: From T cells, B-cell-depleted T cells, or PBMCs came the material, which was cDNA or gDNA.

This TCR was recovered from an elderly woman with acute or convalescent COVID-19. Sequenced material: peripheral blood. The gene calls are TRBV5-1 and TRBJ1-4, with D maybe TRBD1 (5 bases). CDR3 in amino acids: CASSLGQIVTNEKLFF. The CDR3 coding sequence is TGCGCCAGCAGCTTGGGACAGATTGTAACTAATGAAAAACTGTTTTTT.